The 25 T cell receptor beta chains presented below share a single source sample, sequenced in a study of PD-1 blockade in mismatch repair-deficient tumors. Only in-frame clones appear in the TCRdb table, and some are missing; sequencing was by immunoSEQ multiplex PCR. The sample holds some 66,000 clones, around 88% seen once. Sequences were derived from peripheral blood, sampled 52 weeks after starting pembrolizumab. These receptors were obtained from an adult with mismatch repair-deficient cancer.

The J gene is TRBJ2-1, the V gene TRBV29-1, with D perhaps TRBD2 (6 bases). The germline CDR1 and CDR2 sequences are SQVTM and ANQGSEA. There are 11 residues in the CDR3. Trimming cost V 8 bases and J 15 bases, with 20 bases left between them. The CDR3 DNA reads TGCAGCTTCGCCCGTAGCGGACTCCCGTTCTTC. Protein: CSFARSGLPFF.

The chain carries TRBV11-3 and TRBJ2-1, with D uncertain. The germline V and J ends were trimmed by 1 base and 3 bases, with 4 bases remaining between them. Germline loops: CDR1 SGHNT, CDR2 YENEEA. The CDR3 has 13 amino acids. The CDR3 protein is CASSLAGYNEQFF. The CDR3 DNA sequence: TGTGCCAGCAGCTTAGCGGGCTACAATGAGCAGTTCTTC.

The CDR3 here is CASSLLASGGYNEQFF. The DNA for the CDR3 is TGTGCCAGCAGCTTATTGGCTAGCGGGGGGTACAATGAGCAGTTCTTC. This chain links TRBV7-9 with TRBJ2-1; 11 bases line up with TRBD2. Looked up from germline, CDR1 is SEHNR and CDR2 is FQNEAQ (reference sequence). This CDR3 has 16 amino acids. The J segment lost 4 bases and the V segment lost 2 bases, leaving 4 bases of the junction unmatched.

The genes are TRBV9 and TRBJ1-2; 7 nucleotides align to TRBD1. Trimming removed 4 bases from V and 2 bases from J; junction bases left unmatched: 8. The CDR3 sequence is 15 residues long. CDR1 is SGDLS, CDR2 YYNGEE, per germline. The chain's CDR3 is CASSRDRVLNYGYTF. CDR3 nucleotide sequence: TGTGCCAGCAGCCGGGACAGAGTATTAAACTATGGCTACACCTTC.

The chain links TRBV4-1 to TRBJ2-5; D call uncertain. The CDR3 runs to 14 residues. Deletions cut 0 bases from V and 2 bases from J, with 7 bases between. Germline assignment: CDR1 MGHRA and CDR2 YSYEKL. The chain's CDR3 is CASSQELYQETQYF. The CDR3 DNA follows: TGCGCCAGCAGCCAAGAACTTTATCAAGAGACCCAGTACTTC.

The count of this clone is one. This rearrangement joins TRBV30 to TRBJ1-5; 9 bases fit TRBD1. The CDR3 length is 16 residues. Trimming removed 2 bases from V and 6 bases from J; junction bases left unmatched: 11. Per the germline V gene, CDR1 is GTSNPN and CDR2 is SVGIG (reference sequence). The CDR3: CAWSRWGTGKAQPQHF. The CDR3, as DNA: TGTGCCTGGAGTCGATGGGGGACAGGGAAGGCTCAGCCCCAGCATTTT.

J is TRBJ1-5 and V is TRBV4-3; D gene ambiguous. This CDR3 has 17 amino acids. Trimming shortened V by 3 bases and J by 0 bases, and 15 bases separated the two germline ends. Germline V gene lookup returns CDR1 LGHNA and CDR2 YSLEER. CDR3 sequence reads: CASSQSTLRDSNQPQHF. The CDR3 DNA follows: TGCGCCAGCAGCCAGTCGACGCTCCGGGATAGCAATCAGCCCCAGCATTTT.

This clone was seen more than once but under ten times. The chain combines TRBV11-2 with TRBJ2-1; TRBD2 agrees at 13 bases. CDR1 is SGHAT, CDR2 FQNNGV, per germline. With V trimmed by 2 bases and J by 7 bases, 8 bases remained unmatched. This CDR3 spans 17 amino acids. Here the CDR3 reads CASSLPQGLAGRNEQFF. CDR3 DNA sequence: TGTGCCAGCAGCTTACCCCAGGGACTAGCGGGAAGGAATGAGCAGTTCTTC.

The chain recombines TRBV2 with TRBJ1-2; D gene unclear. V lost 3 bases and J 4 bases, leaving 12 bases between the germline ends. Germline V gene sequence: CDR1 SNHLY, CDR2 FYNNEI. The CDR3 runs 14 residues. The CDR3 DNA reads TGTGCCAGCAGTGACAGTTGGGGAGGCTATGGCTACACCTTC. It is translated as CASSDSWGGYGYTF.

This rearrangement joins TRBV7-8 to TRBJ1-2; a possible D gene is TRBD1 (5 bases). The CDR3 has 13 residues. Between the trimmed V and J ends, which lost 5 bases and 2 bases, there was a span of 9 bases. The V gene's germline CDR1 is SGHVS and CDR2 FQNEAQ. The CDR3 region has the DNA TGTGCCAGCAGCGGGGACCGGAACTATGGCTACACCTTC. Translation: CASSGDRNYGYTF.

This sequence joins TRBV4-1 and TRBJ2-5, with 9 bases lining up with TRBD2. CDR3 length: 16 amino acids. In germline, CDR1 is MGHRA, CDR2 YSYEKL. V dropped 0 bases and J dropped 2; count of bases not matched to a gene: 4. CDR3 in amino acids: CASSQEVAGGQETQYF. Written as DNA, the CDR3 is TGCGCCAGCAGCCAAGAAGTGGCGGGAGGGCAAGAGACCCAGTACTTC.

Comments on this clone: One end of the junction fails to match germline, which may point to a read error. The chain joins TRBV4-1 to TRBJ1-4, with D hard to call. There are 13 residues in the CDR3. The germline CDR1 and CDR2 sequences are MGHRA and YSYEKL. In DNA form, the CDR3 reads TGTGCCAGCAGCTTAGTGCCAGACGAAAAACTGTTTTTT. This translates into CASSLVPDEKLFF.

This clone was seen once. The chain joins TRBV28 to TRBJ2-3; weak D call: TRBD2 (5 bases). Germline CDR1 MDHEN, CDR2 SYDVKM. Between the trimmed V and J ends, which lost 2 bases and 2 bases, there was a span of 11 bases. The CDR3 is 15 residues long. In nucleotides, the CDR3 is TGTGCCAGCAGTTTAGCTAGCATTCACACAGATACGCAGTATTTT. It yields the protein CASSLASIHTDTQYF. The complete variable domain, with remaining parts taken from reference TRBV28 and TRBJ2-3, reads DVKVTQSSRYLVKRTGEKVFLECVQDMDHENMFWYRQDPGLGLRLIYFSYDVKMKEKGDIPEGYSVSREKKERFSLILESASTNQTSMYLCASSLASIHTDTQYFGPGTRLTVL.

This rearrangement joins TRBV4-2 to TRBJ2-3, with TRBD2 matching over 15 bases. Germline CDR1 is LGHNA and CDR2 is YNFKEQ. Trimming took 0 bases from V and 5 from J; bases not matched to a gene: 12. CDR3 length: 20 residues. DNA of the CDR3: TGTGCCAGCAGCCAAGAGCCAGGACTAGCGGGAGGGCCTCGGGGAGATACGCAGTATTTT. This codes for CASSQEPGLAGGPRGDTQYF.

Turning to this clone: The junction and the germline gene differ at one end; a read error may be behind it. The rearrangement uses TRBV4-3 and TRBJ2-3; TRBD1 might be the D (6 bases). The CDR3 is 15 amino acids. Germline V gene sequence: CDR1 LGHNA, CDR2 YSLEER. DNA for the CDR3: TGCGCCAGCAGCGAAGAGGCCCAGGGGACAGATACGCAGTATTTT. Its translation is CASSEEAQGTDTQYF.

The chain is built from TRBV5-4 and TRBJ2-5; perhaps TRBD2 as D (7 bases). Germline assignment: CDR1 SGHNT and CDR2 YYREEE (reference sequence). V was cut by 4 bases and J by 5 bases, with 18 bases left in between. This CDR3 has 15 amino acids. The CDR3 loop is CASSVGRGELETQYF. The DNA of the CDR3 is TGTGCCAGCAGCGTAGGGAGGGGGGAACTCGAGACCCAGTACTTC.

The rearrangement joins TRBV7-2 to TRBJ1-4; 8 bases align to TRBD1. The CDR3 runs to 18 residues. In germline, CDR1 is SGHTA, CDR2 FQGNSA. Trimming at V came to 5 bases and at J to 0 bases, leaving 11 bases not matched to a gene. For the CDR3, the DNA is TGTGCCAGCAGCACCCGGGACAGGTCTCTGGCAACTAATGAAAAACTGTTTTTT. Translation: CASSTRDRSLATNEKLFF.

The rearrangement joins TRBV7-9 to TRBJ2-4; possible D gene TRBD1, 6 bases. V was trimmed by 3 bases and J by 5 bases, leaving 11 bases between them. This CDR3 contains 14 residues. CDR1 SEHNR and CDR2 FQNEAQ come from the germline V gene (reference sequence). The CDR3 spells CASSFPDSQNIQYF. For the CDR3, the DNA is TGTGCCAGCAGCTTCCCGGACAGCCAAAACATTCAGTACTTC.

The gene calls are TRBV30 and TRBJ1-1; D is perhaps TRBD1 (6 bases). V shed 2 bases and J shed 2 bases, with 9 bases lying between them. The CDR3 is 13 residues long. The V gene's germline CDR1 is GTSNPN and CDR2 SVGIG (reference sequence). CDR3 region: CAWSFGGNTEAFF. In DNA, the CDR3 is TGTGCCTGGAGTTTCGGGGGCAACACTGAAGCTTTCTTT.

This rearrangement joins TRBV13 to TRBJ1-2; no clear D gene. Trimming stripped 0 bases from V and 5 bases from J, with 16 bases between. Germline-derived CDR1 and CDR2 are PRHDT and FYEKMQ (reference sequence). This CDR3 has 16 amino acids. The CDR3 region is CASSLGRERLRYGYTF. Written as DNA, the CDR3 is TGTGCCAGCAGCTTAGGTCGGGAACGGCTCCGGTATGGCTACACCTTC.

V and J are TRBV9 and TRBJ2-2; TRBD2 aligns across 11 bases. The CDR3 length is 16 residues. With V trimmed by 5 bases and J by 4 bases, 7 bases remained unmatched. CDR1 is SGDLS and CDR2 is YYNGEE in the germline V gene. CDR3 bases: TGTGCCAGCAGTCCTCTTGGGACTAGCGGCACCGGGGAGCTGTTTTTT. Protein: CASSPLGTSGTGELFF.

This sequence joins TRBV25-1 and TRBJ2-1; D is uncertain. This CDR3 is 12 amino acids long. Trimming cost V 4 bases and J 9 bases, with 10 bases left between them. Germline values: CDR1 MGHDK, CDR2 SYGVNS. As DNA, the CDR3 is TGTGCCAGCAGTGTCTTTCCGGCTGAGCAGTTCTTC. It specifies CASSVFPAEQFF.

The count of this clone is one. V is TRBV6-5 and J is TRBJ2-3; no reliable D call. This CDR3 has 11 amino acids. In germline, CDR1 is MNHEY, CDR2 SVGAGI. Trimming shortened V by 8 bases and J by 2 bases, and 5 bases separated the two germline ends. Here the CDR3 DNA reads TGTGCCAGCGGATTCACAGATACGCAGTATTTT. It encodes CASGFTDTQYF.

The chain carries TRBV5-1 and TRBJ2-5; D unresolved. There are 16 residues in the CDR3. Trimming shortened V by 0 bases and J by 7 bases, and 19 bases separated the two germline ends. From germline, CDR1 is SGHRS and CDR2 YFSETQ. The DNA for the CDR3 is TGCGCCAGCAGCTTGGAACAGCATTCTTCGGATGGGACCCAGTACTTC. Its protein product is CASSLEQHSSDGTQYF.

The DNA for the CDR3 is TGTGCCAGCGGGAGAGCGGATACGCAGTATTTT. Translation gives CASGRADTQYF. This chain links TRBV9 with TRBJ2-3; tentatively, D is TRBD2 (5 bases). The CDR3 consists of 11 residues. Germline CDR1 and CDR2: SGDLS and YYNGEE. Trimming took off 7 bases at V and 6 bases at J, with 9 bases between the two ends.